This T cell receptor beta chain was obtained from a study of T cell responses to AZD1222 COVID-19 vaccine. Only in-frame clones appear in the TCRdb table, and some are missing; sequencing was by immunoSEQ multiplex PCR. The sample gives about 100,000 clones, about 87% of which show up once; 1.8% is in the top ten. The CDR3 is 15 amino acids. V trimming: 5 bases; J trimming: 7 bases; junction bases outside the gene matches: 11. Germline loops: CDR1 MDHEN, CDR2 SYDVKM. J is TRBJ1-5 and V is TRBV28, with 7 bases aligning to TRBD1. The source of this sequence is an adult in good health. Material: peripheral blood, obtained on day 0 of AZD1222 vaccination. CDR3 residues: CASSNLQGMGQPQHF. CDR3 nucleotides: TGTGCCAGCAGTAACCTACAGGGGATGGGGCAGCCCCAGCATTTT.